The clone carrying this TCR beta chain was found a few times. The antigen remains unidentified. The sample comes from a study of identical twins. Overall study findings and caveats: Where out-of-frame alpha sequences were twin-shared, they showed excess low generation probability. Zero-insertion analyses could be partly confounded by invariant MAIT and iNKT cells.

Template switching added a universal primer site, and cDNA bore unique molecular identifiers. TCRdb fed the 5' RACE reads into MiXCR, producing one record per CDR3 protein. The table lists under 300,000 distinct CDR3 sequences, more than 13% of them singletons, with 8.5% to 10% in the top ten. The sample consisted of memory (CD45RO+) T cells sorted from blood. The receptor was isolated from a woman between 18 and 30 years old in good health.

In DNA, the CDR3 is TGTGCCAGCAGAGGACTAGCGGGGAACTACGAGCAGTACTTC. It translates to CASRGLAGNYEQYF. This chain joins TRBV6-2 or TRBV6-3 and TRBJ2-7; 12 bases match TRBD2. From germline, CDR1 is MNHEY and CDR2 SVGEGT. V was clipped by 6 bases and J by 3 bases; unmatched bases: 3. This CDR3 comprises 14 residues.